The 14 T cell receptor beta chains in this list originate from one sample, sequenced in a study of T cells in Graves' hyperthyroidism and ophthalmopathy. Using RNA transcripts as the source, TCR beta CDR3 regions were amplified. Carried out on the TCR CDR3, a first-round RT-PCR used the HTBI primer set. TCRdb fed the multiplex PCR reads into MiXCR, producing one record per CDR3 protein. The table lists fewer than 40,000 distinct CDR3 sequences, around 50% of them singletons, with under 30% in the top ten. Sequenced sample: blood. These TCRs come from a woman aged 35 to 49 with Graves' ophthalmopathy.

This clonotype appeared many times. The J gene is TRBJ2-7, the V gene TRBV6-1; D is perhaps TRBD1 or TRBD2 (5 bases each). The CDR3 spans 17 residues. CDR1 MNHNS and CDR2 SASEGT come from the germline V gene. The germline V and J ends were trimmed by 0 bases and 0 bases, with 15 bases remaining between them. DNA of the CDR3: TGTGCCAGCAGTGAAGCGAGGGGTTGGGCTAGCTCCTACGAGCAGTACTTC. It yields the protein CASSEARGWASSYEQYF.

The chain links TRBV24-1 to TRBJ2-3, with a tentative D call TRBD2 (6 bases). The CDR3 runs to 16 residues. V was clipped by 4 bases and J by 3 bases, with 16 bases between them. Germline V CDR1 and CDR2: KGHDR, SFDVKD. CDR3: CATSDWRGGRTDTQYF. CDR3 sequence (DNA): TGTGCCACCAGTGACTGGAGGGGAGGAAGGACAGATACGCAGTATTTT.

V gene TRBV7-9 combines with J gene TRBJ2-5, with D perhaps TRBD1 or TRBD2 (6 bases each). Between the trimmed V and J ends, which lost 5 bases and 5 bases, there was a span of 15 bases. The CDR3 is 14 residues long. Germline loops: CDR1 SEHNR, CDR2 FQNEAQ (reference sequence). CDR3 DNA sequence: TGTGCCAGCAGCGACGGGGGCTTGGGGGAGACCCAGTACTTC. Translation gives CASSDGGLGETQYF.

This clonotype is labeled as medium-sized. The CDR3, as DNA: TGTGCCACGACACAGGGAGTGAGCTACACCTTC. This encodes CATTQGVSYTF. The chain combines TRBV15 with TRBJ1-2; D is possibly TRBD1 (6 bases). Germline CDR1 and CDR2: LNHNV and YYDKDF (reference sequence). V lost 9 bases, J lost 9 bases, and 14 bases lay in between. The CDR3 contains 11 residues.

V and J are TRBV5-6 and TRBJ2-7; D is possibly TRBD1 or TRBD2 (7 bases each). This CDR3 region has 14 residues. CDR1 is SGHDT and CDR2 is YYEEEE in the germline V gene. Trimming removed 4 bases from V and 5 bases from J, with 16 bases in between. The CDR3 is CASSTGEGAHEQYF. Here the CDR3 DNA reads TGTGCCAGCAGCACGGGGGAGGGGGCGCACGAGCAGTACTTC.

This clonotype was seen at least ten times. This chain joins TRBV6-6 and TRBJ2-7, with 15 bases aligning to TRBD2. The ends lost 4 bases at V and 6 bases at J; junction bases unmatched: 4. CDR1 and CDR2 (germline): MNHNY, SVGAGI (reference sequence). The CDR3 contains 15 residues. CDR3 amino acids: CASSWGLAGGVEQYF. In nucleotides, the CDR3 is TGTGCCAGCAGTTGGGGACTAGCGGGAGGCGTCGAGCAGTACTTC.

The chain is built from TRBV7-2 and TRBJ2-1, with a tentative D call TRBD1 (6 bases). There are 15 residues in the CDR3. Trimming removed 2 bases from V and 4 bases from J, with 12 bases in between. CDR1 is SGHTA and CDR2 is FQGNSA in the germline V gene. The CDR3 nucleotides are TGTGCCAGCAGCTTAACTAGAGGGGGATACAATGAGCAGTTCTTC. Protein: CASSLTRGGYNEQFF.

Ten or more counts support this clonotype. V gene TRBV12-3 or TRBV12-4 combines with J gene TRBJ1-1; TRBD1 is a possible D gene (5 bases). Trimming removed 7 bases at V and 2 bases at J, with 11 bases between. CDR3 size: 13 residues. The CDR3 region is CASTRDFNTEAFF. In DNA form, the CDR3 reads TGTGCCAGCACCAGGGATTTCAACACTGAAGCTTTCTTT.

The V gene is TRBV6-5, the J gene TRBJ1-1; D not resolved. V was clipped by 8 bases and J by 8 bases, with 18 bases between them. Germline V CDR1 and CDR2: MNHEY, SVGAGI. This CDR3 spans 13 amino acids. The chain's CDR3 is CASLFTGSTEAFF. The CDR3 coding sequence is TGTGCCAGCCTATTTACCGGTAGCACGGAAGCTTTCTTT.

This sequence joins TRBV7-2 and TRBJ1-5; 9 bases line up with TRBD1. Germline loops: CDR1 SGHTA, CDR2 FQGNSA. The junction had 15 bases not matched to a gene; V was cut back by 4 bases and J by 11 bases. The CDR3 loop spans 16 amino acids. In DNA form, the CDR3 reads TGTGCCAGCAGCTCCCGGACAGGGGCCCTCCAAGAGACCCAGCATTTT. It translates to CASSSRTGALQETQHF.

The V and J genes are TRBV7-3 and TRBJ2-3; D unresolved. V dropped 3 bases and J dropped 2 bases, with 6 bases sitting between them. Per germline, CDR1 SGHTA and CDR2 FQGTGA. The CDR3 contains 13 residues. CDR3 amino acids: CASSFGVTDTQYF. The CDR3 DNA is TGTGCCAGCAGCTTCGGCGTCACAGATACGCAGTATTTT.

As regards this clonotype: This may come from a read error, since a much larger clone is one base off. V usage is TRBV25-1 and J usage is TRBJ1-5, with D uncertain. This CDR3 contains 15 residues. The V gene's germline CDR1 is MGHDK and CDR2 SYGVNS. V dropped 5 bases and J dropped 2 bases, with 13 bases sitting between them. The CDR3 region is CASSLHLQGNQPQHF. CDR3 in DNA: TGTGCCAGCAGTTTACATCTCCAGGGCAATCAGCCCCAGCATTTT.

The V gene is TRBV10-3, the J gene TRBJ2-1; possible D gene TRBD2, 6 bases. CDR1 is ENHRY and CDR2 is SYGVKD in the germline V gene. This CDR3 comprises 14 residues. V dropped 6 bases and J dropped 0 bases, with 9 bases sitting between them. The CDR3 here is CAIRRESSYNEQFF. As DNA, the CDR3 is TGTGCCATCAGGCGGGAAAGCTCCTACAATGAGCAGTTCTTC.

The V gene is TRBV6-4, the J gene TRBJ1-1; D is undetermined. CDR1 and CDR2 (germline): MRHNA, SNTAGT. V was trimmed by 3 bases and J by 5 bases, leaving 1 base between them. This CDR3 is 10 amino acids long. The CDR3 nucleotides read TGTGCCAGCAGTGAGACTGAAGCTTTCTTT. As protein: CASSETEAFF.